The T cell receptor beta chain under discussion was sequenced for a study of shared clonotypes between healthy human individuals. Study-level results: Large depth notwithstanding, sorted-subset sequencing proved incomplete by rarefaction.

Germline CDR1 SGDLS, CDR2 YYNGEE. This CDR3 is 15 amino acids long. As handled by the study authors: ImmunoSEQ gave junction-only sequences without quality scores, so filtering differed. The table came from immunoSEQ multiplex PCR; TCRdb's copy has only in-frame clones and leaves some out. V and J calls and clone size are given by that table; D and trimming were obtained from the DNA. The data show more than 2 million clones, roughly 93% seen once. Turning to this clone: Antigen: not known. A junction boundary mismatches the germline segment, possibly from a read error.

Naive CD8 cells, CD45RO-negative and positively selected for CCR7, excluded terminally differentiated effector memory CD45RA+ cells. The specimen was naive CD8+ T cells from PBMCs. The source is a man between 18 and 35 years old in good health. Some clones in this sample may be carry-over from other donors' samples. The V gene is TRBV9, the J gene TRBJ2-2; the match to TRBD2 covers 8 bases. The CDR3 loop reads CASSSPGGVTGELFF. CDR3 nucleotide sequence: TGTGCCAGCAGCTCCCCCGGGGGGGTCACCGGCGAGCTGTTTTTT.